This T cell receptor beta chain was identified in a study of T cells in Graves' hyperthyroidism and ophthalmopathy. Findings and caveats of the study: The model made its ophthalmopathy prediction, and onset followed a median roughly six months later.

Using RNA transcripts as the source, TCR beta CDR3 regions were amplified. Carried out on the TCR CDR3, a first-round RT-PCR used the HTBI primer set. Via MiXCR, TCRdb re-called the multiplex PCR reads, giving one row per CDR3 protein. The sample contains more than 500,000 distinct CDR3 sequences, 15% to 20% of which appear only once. There are many counts of this clonotype. As yet, its antigen is unknown. The germline CDR1 and CDR2 sequences are MDHEN and SYDVKM. Trimming shortened V by 1 base and J by 6 bases, and 7 bases separated the two germline ends. This CDR3 has 13 residues. The chain carries TRBV28 and TRBJ2-1, with D unclear. This clonotype originated in a woman aged 25 to 39 with Graves' ophthalmopathy. The sequenced sample consisted of blood. The CDR3 DNA reads TGTGCCAGCAGTTTATATAGCCCCAATGAGCAGTTCTTC. It encodes CASSLYSPNEQFF.